This T cell receptor (beta chain) came from a study of blood T cell repertoires in COVID-19. Measured with immunoSEQ multiplex PCR; TCRdb has only the in-frame clones, and not every one. The data contain 240,000 or so clones, approximately 80% of them singletons. The V gene lost 6 bases and the J gene lost 9 bases, with 15 bases spanning the gap. The CDR3 totals 14 residues. Germline CDR1 is MDHEN and CDR2 is SYDVKM. This clonotype was sampled from a woman aged 80 or over with acute or convalescent COVID-19. Sequences were obtained from peripheral blood. The chain is built from TRBV28 and TRBJ1-6; D may be TRBD1 (6 bases). The CDR3 sequence is CASRPQGEGSPLHF. CDR3 bases: TGTGCCAGCAGACCACAGGGTGAGGGTTCACCCCTCCACTTT.